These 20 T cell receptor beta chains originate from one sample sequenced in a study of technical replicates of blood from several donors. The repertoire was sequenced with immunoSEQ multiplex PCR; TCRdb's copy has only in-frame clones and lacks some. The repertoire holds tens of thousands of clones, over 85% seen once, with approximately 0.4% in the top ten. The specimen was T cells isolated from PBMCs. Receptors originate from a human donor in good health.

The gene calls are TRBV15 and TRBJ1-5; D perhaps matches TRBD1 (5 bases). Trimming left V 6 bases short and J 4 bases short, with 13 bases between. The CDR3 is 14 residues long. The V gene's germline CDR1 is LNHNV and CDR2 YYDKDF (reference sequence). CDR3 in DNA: TGTGCCACCAGAGGTACGGACATAAATCAGCCCCAGCATTTT. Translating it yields CATRGTDINQPQHF.

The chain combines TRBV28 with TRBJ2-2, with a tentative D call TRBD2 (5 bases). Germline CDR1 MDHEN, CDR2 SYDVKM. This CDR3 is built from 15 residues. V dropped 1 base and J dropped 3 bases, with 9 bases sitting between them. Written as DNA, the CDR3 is TGTGCCAGCAGTTTATTCGGGGAACACACCGGGGAGCTGTTTTTT. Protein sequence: CASSLFGEHTGELFF.

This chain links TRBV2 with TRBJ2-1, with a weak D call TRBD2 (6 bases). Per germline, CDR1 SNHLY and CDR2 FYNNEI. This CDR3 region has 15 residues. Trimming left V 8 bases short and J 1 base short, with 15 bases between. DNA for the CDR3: TGTGCCAGCGTGGGGGAGGTATCGTCCTACAATGAGCAGTTCTTC. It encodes CASVGEVSSYNEQFF.

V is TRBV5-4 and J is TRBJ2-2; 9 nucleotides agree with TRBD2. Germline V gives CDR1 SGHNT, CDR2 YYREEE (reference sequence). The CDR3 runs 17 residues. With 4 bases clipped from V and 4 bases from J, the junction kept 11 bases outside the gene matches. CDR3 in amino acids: CASSTEKREVGTGELFF. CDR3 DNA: TGTGCCAGCAGCACGGAAAAGCGGGAGGTGGGCACCGGGGAGCTGTTTTTT. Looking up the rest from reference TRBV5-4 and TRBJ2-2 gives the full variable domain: ETGVTQSPTHLIKTRGQQVTLRCSSQSGHNTVSWYQQALGQGPQFIFQYYREEENGRGNFPPRFSGLQFPNYSSELNVNALELDDSALYLCASSTEKREVGTGELFFGEGSRLTVL.

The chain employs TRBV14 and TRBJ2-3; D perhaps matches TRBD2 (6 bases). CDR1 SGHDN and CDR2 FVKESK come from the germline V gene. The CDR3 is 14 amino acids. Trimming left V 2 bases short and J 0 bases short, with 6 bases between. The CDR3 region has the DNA TGTGCCAGCAGCCAAAGCGGGAGCACAGATACGCAGTATTTT. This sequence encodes CASSQSGSTDTQYF.

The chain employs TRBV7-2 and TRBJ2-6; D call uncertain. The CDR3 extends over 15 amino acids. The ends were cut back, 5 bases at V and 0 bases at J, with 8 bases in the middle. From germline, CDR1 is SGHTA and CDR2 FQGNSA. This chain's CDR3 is CASSPRPSGANVLTF. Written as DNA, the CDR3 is TGTGCCAGCAGCCCTAGGCCCTCTGGGGCCAACGTCCTGACTTTC.

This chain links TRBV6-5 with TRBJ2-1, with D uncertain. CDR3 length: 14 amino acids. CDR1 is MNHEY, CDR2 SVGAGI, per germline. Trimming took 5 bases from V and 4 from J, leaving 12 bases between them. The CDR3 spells CASSPPRKYNEQFF. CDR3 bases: TGTGCCAGCAGTCCCCCCAGGAAATACAATGAGCAGTTCTTC.

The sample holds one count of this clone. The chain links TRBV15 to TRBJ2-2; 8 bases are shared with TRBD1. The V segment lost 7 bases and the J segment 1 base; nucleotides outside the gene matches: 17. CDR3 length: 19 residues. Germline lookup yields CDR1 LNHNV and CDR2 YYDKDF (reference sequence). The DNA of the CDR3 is TGTGCCACCACCAGCTACCTGATTCAGACAGGGGTGAACACCGGGGAGCTGTTTTTT. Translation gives CATTSYLIQTGVNTGELFF.

The CDR3 DNA is TGCGCCAGCAGCCAAGGGTCCCGGGACAGGGTTAAGGAGCAGTACTTC. It encodes CASSQGSRDRVKEQYF. The rearrangement links TRBV4-3 to TRBJ2-7; 9 positions agree with TRBD1. CDR1 and CDR2 (germline): LGHNA, YSLEER. This CDR3 spans 16 amino acids. The V segment lost 1 base and the J segment 7 bases; nucleotides outside the gene matches: 11.

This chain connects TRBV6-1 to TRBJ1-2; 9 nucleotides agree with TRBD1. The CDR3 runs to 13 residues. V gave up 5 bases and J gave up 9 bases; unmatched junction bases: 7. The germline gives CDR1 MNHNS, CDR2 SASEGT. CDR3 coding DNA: TGTGCCAGCAGTCAGACAGGGGGTTATAGCTACACCTTC. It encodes CASSQTGGYSYTF.

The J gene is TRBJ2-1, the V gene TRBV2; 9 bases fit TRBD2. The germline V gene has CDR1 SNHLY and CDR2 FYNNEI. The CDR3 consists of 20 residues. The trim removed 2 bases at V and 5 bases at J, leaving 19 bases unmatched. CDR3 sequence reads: CASSENPLTSGQGGNNEQFF. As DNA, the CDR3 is TGTGCCAGCAGTGAAAACCCTCTGACTAGCGGCCAGGGAGGTAACAATGAGCAGTTCTTC.

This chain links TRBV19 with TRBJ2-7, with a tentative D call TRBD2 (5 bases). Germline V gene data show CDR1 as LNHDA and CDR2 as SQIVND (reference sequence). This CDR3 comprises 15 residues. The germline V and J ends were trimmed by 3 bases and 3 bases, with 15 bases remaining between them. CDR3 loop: CASSMYPGNVYEQYF. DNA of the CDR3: TGTGCCAGTAGTATGTATCCGGGGAACGTCTACGAGCAGTACTTC.

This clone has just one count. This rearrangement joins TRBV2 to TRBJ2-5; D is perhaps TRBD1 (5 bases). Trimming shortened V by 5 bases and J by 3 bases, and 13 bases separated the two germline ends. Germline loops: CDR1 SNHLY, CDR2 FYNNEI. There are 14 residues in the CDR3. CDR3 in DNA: TGTGCCAGCAGTTCAGGGAAGGGAAAAGAGACCCAGTACTTC. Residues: CASSSGKGKETQYF.

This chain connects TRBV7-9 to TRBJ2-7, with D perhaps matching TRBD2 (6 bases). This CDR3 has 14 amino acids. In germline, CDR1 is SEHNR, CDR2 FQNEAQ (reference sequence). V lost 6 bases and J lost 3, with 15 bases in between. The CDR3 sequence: CASSYGGSIYEQYF. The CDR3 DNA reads TGTGCCAGCAGTTACGGAGGGTCTATCTACGAGCAGTACTTC. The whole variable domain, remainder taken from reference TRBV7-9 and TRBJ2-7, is DTGVSQNPRHKITKRGQNVTFRCDPISEHNRLYWYRQTLGQGPEFLTYFQNEAQLEKSRLLSDRFSAERPKGSFSTLEIQRTEQGDSAMYLCASSYGGSIYEQYFGPGTRLTVT.

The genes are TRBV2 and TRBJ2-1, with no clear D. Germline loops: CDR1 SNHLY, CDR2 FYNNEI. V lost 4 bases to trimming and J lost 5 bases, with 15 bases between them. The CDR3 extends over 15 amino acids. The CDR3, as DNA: TGTGCCAGCAGTGGACTGTACTTTCCGGACAATGAGCAGTTCTTC. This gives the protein CASSGLYFPDNEQFF.

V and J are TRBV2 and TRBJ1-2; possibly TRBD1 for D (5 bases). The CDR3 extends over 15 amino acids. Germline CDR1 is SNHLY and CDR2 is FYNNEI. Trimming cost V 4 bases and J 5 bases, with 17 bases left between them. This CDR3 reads CASSVRQPNAYGYTF. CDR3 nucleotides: TGTGCCAGCAGTGTGCGACAGCCGAACGCTTATGGCTACACCTTC.

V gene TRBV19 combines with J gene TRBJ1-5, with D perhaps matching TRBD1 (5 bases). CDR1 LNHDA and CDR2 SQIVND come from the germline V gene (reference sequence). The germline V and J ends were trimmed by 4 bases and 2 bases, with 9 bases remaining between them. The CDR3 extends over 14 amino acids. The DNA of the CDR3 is TGTGCCAGTAGTACGGGAGGGGGCAATCAGCCCCAGCATTTT. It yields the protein CASSTGGGNQPQHF.

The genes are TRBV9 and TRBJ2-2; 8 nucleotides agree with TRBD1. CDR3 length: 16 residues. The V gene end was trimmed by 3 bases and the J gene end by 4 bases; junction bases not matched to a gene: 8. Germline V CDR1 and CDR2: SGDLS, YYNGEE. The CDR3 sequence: CASSGRTGISTGELFF. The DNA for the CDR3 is TGTGCCAGCAGCGGAAGGACAGGGATCAGCACCGGGGAGCTGTTTTTT.

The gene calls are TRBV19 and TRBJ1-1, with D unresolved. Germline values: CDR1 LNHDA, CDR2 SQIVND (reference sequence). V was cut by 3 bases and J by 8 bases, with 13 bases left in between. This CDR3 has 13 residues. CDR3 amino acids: CASSILGFSEAFF. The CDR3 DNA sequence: TGTGCCAGTAGTATCCTCGGGTTTTCGGAAGCTTTCTTT.

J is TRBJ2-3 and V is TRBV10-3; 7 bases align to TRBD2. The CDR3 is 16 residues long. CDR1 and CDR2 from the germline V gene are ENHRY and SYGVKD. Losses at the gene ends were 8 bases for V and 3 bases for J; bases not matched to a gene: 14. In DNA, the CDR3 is TGTGCCATCGGCCATCCACCCTCCGGGGGGACAGATACGCAGTATTTT. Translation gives CAIGHPPSGGTDTQYF.